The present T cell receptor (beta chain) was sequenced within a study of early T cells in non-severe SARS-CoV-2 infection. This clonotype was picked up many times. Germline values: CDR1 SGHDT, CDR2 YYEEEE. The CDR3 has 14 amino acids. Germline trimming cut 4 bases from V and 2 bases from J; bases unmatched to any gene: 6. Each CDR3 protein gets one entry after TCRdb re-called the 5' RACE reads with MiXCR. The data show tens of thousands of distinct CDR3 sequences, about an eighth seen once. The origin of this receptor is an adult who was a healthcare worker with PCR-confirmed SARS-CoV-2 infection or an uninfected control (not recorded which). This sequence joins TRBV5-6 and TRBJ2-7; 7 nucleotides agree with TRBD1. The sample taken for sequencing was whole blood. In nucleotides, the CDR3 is TGTGCCAGCAGCACAGGACAGGCGGCCTACGAGCAGTACTTC. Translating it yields CASSTGQAAYEQYF.